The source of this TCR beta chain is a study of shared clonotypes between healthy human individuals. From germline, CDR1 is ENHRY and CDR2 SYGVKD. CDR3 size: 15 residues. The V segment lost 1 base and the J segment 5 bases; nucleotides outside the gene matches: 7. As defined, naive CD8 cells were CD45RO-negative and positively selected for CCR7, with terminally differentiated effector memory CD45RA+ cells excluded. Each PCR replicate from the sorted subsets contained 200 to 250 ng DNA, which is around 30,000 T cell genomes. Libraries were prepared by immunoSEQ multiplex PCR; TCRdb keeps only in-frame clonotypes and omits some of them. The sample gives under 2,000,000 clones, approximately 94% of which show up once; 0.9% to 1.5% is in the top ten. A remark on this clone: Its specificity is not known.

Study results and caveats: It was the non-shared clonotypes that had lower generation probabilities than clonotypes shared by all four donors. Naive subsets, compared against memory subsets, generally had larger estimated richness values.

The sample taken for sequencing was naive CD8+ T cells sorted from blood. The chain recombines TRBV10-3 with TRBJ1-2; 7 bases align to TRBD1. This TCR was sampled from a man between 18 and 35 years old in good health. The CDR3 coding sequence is TGTGCCATCAGTGAGTTTGCCGGGACAGTATATGGCTACACCTTC. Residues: CAISEFAGTVYGYTF.